Listed below are T cell receptor beta chains from one sample, sequenced in a study of blood T cell repertoires in COVID-19. Sequencing used immunoSEQ multiplex PCR; TCRdb keeps in-frame clones, though not all of them. The data hold some 150,000 clones, with 80% to 90% observed a single time. Material: peripheral blood. The receptors derive from a woman in her forties or fifties with acute or convalescent COVID-19. Each CDR3 is given with its conserved first and last residue. D genes are given only for firm matches.

v_gene: TRBV27
j_gene: TRBJ1-4
d_gene: -
CDR3aa: CASSPSTGWGEKLFF

v_gene: TRBV7-9
j_gene: TRBJ1-4
d_gene: TRBD1
CDR3aa: CASSFRTGLLVATNEKLFF

v_gene: TRBV9
j_gene: TRBJ2-2
d_gene: -
CDR3aa: CASSVEGGSTGELFF

v_gene: TRBV10-1
j_gene: TRBJ1-2
d_gene: TRBD1
CDR3aa: CASSRDSNYGYTF

v_gene: TRBV6-5
j_gene: TRBJ1-5
d_gene: TRBD1
CDR3aa: CAGGGQGNQPQHF

v_gene: TRBV2
j_gene: TRBJ2-4
d_gene: TRBD1
CDR3aa: CASSSGQVIAKNIQYF

v_gene: TRBV4-1
j_gene: TRBJ2-7
d_gene: TRBD1
CDR3aa: CASSTGSSYEQYF

v_gene: TRBV5-1
j_gene: TRBJ2-3
d_gene: TRBD1
CDR3aa: CASSPGTGRETDTQYF

v_gene: TRBV9
j_gene: TRBJ2-1
d_gene: -
CDR3aa: CASSEGDGWEQFF

v_gene: TRBV30
j_gene: TRBJ1-2
d_gene: TRBD1
CDR3aa: CAWSDPDRGLRYTF

v_gene: TRBV28
j_gene: TRBJ1-1
d_gene: TRBD1
CDR3aa: CASSWTGWDTEAFF

v_gene: TRBV2
j_gene: TRBJ1-6
d_gene: TRBD1
CDR3aa: CASTGDHSPLHF

v_gene: TRBV5-1
j_gene: TRBJ1-2
d_gene: TRBD1
CDR3aa: CASSEDRVSWTF

v_gene: TRBV5-1
j_gene: TRBJ2-2
d_gene: TRBD2
CDR3aa: CASSLGPGLASNTGELFF

v_gene: TRBV10-2
j_gene: TRBJ2-3
d_gene: TRBD2
CDR3aa: CASSESAGGTDTQYF

v_gene: TRBV19
j_gene: TRBJ1-6
d_gene: TRBD1
CDR3aa: CASMDRANSPLHF

v_gene: TRBV3-1/TRBV3-2
j_gene: TRBJ1-5
d_gene: -
CDR3aa: CASSYDGRGPGGNQPQHF

v_gene: TRBV18
j_gene: TRBJ1-2
d_gene: -
CDR3aa: CASSPDRIYGYTF

v_gene: TRBV4-3
j_gene: TRBJ2-3
d_gene: TRBD2
CDR3aa: CASSQAPLTSGLMDTQYF

v_gene: TRBV5-1
j_gene: TRBJ2-2
d_gene: TRBD1
CDR3aa: CASSFDRGNTGELFF

v_gene: TRBV5-1
j_gene: TRBJ2-3
d_gene: TRBD2
CDR3aa: CASSPSGSTDTQYF

v_gene: TRBV3-1/TRBV3-2
j_gene: TRBJ1-3
d_gene: TRBD1
CDR3aa: CASSQEGTGGVGNTIYF

v_gene: TRBV19
j_gene: TRBJ2-7
d_gene: -
CDR3aa: CASSIRTSWEQYF

v_gene: TRBV27
j_gene: TRBJ2-3
d_gene: -
CDR3aa: CATCRQVTDTQYF

v_gene: TRBV6-5
j_gene: TRBJ1-4
d_gene: -
CDR3aa: CASSYSYRNEKLFF

v_gene: TRBV11-2
j_gene: TRBJ2-7
d_gene: TRBD2
CDR3aa: CASSLDGTNSYEQYF